The rows below give T cell receptor beta chains drawn from one sample of a study of blood T cell repertoires in COVID-19. Using immunoSEQ multiplex PCR, the repertoire was profiled, and TCRdb retains in-frame clones only, with some absent. The sample includes 55,000 to 80,000 clones, roughly 93% seen only once; the top ten take approximately 1.6%. The sample was peripheral blood. The receptors come from a human donor in a cohort sampled during active COVID-19. Both conserved end residues are trimmed from each CDR3.

CDR3: ASSQDPPGGTDTQY
V: TRBV4-3
J: TRBJ2-3

CDR3: ASSAQGVTTNEKLF
V: TRBV5-1
J: TRBJ1-4

CDR3: ASSLVKAGDEQY
V: TRBV7-9
J: TRBJ2-7

CDR3: ASSQLGQGNEKLF
V: TRBV3-1/TRBV3-2
J: TRBJ1-4

CDR3: ASKDRGRGETQY
V: TRBV19
J: TRBJ2-5

CDR3: ASSVSYEQY
V: TRBV11-3
J: TRBJ2-7

CDR3: ASSAGQGSYGYT
V: TRBV7-6
J: TRBJ1-2

CDR3: ASNDPGLAYNEQF
V: TRBV28
J: TRBJ2-1

CDR3: ASSETSGRSSYNEQF
V: TRBV6-2/TRBV6-3
J: TRBJ2-1

CDR3: SASVISSYNEQF
V: TRBV20-1
J: TRBJ2-1

CDR3: ASSFGLAGVETQY
V: TRBV19
J: TRBJ2-5

CDR3: ASRTDSTDTQY
V: TRBV6-5
J: TRBJ2-3

CDR3: ASSQASNSYEQY
V: TRBV4-2
J: TRBJ2-7

CDR3: ASSPGYYEQY
V: TRBV11-3
J: TRBJ2-7

CDR3: SGEIRGRADTGELF
V: TRBV29-1
J: TRBJ2-2

CDR3: ASSQAGSDSPLH
V: TRBV4-2
J: TRBJ1-6

CDR3: ASSEGAVRAQY
V: TRBV6-1
J: TRBJ2-3

CDR3: ASSPRGTSGYNEQF
V: TRBV7-3
J: TRBJ2-1

CDR3: ASVTSGNTDTQY
V: TRBV18
J: TRBJ2-3

CDR3: ASSLTNTGANTGELF
V: TRBV6-2/TRBV6-3
J: TRBJ2-2

CDR3: ASSYSKLVSGNTIY
V: TRBV7-8
J: TRBJ1-3

CDR3: ASSLASMAPEQY
V: TRBV7-2
J: TRBJ2-7

CDR3: ASADERGLSYEQY
V: TRBV12-5
J: TRBJ2-7

CDR3: ASSLGPGSSGYT
V: TRBV7-2
J: TRBJ1-2

CDR3: ASSSPGTGGGDTEAF
V: TRBV5-1
J: TRBJ1-1

CDR3: ASSLALWGTGDNQPQH
V: TRBV7-2
J: TRBJ1-5

CDR3: ASSIGTRSEQF
V: TRBV11-3
J: TRBJ2-1

CDR3: ASSPTGASTDTQY
V: TRBV7-2
J: TRBJ2-3

CDR3: ASSPSNTGELF
V: TRBV18
J: TRBJ2-2

CDR3: ASSFVAGAAPPYNEQF
V: TRBV28
J: TRBJ2-1

CDR3: ASSLAQARNEQF
V: TRBV13
J: TRBJ2-1

CDR3: ATSRGAGEAYNEQF
V: TRBV15
J: TRBJ2-1

CDR3: ASSTPGTGGQPQH
V: TRBV19
J: TRBJ1-5

CDR3: SVGQVAGPRGTGELF
V: TRBV29-1
J: TRBJ2-2

CDR3: ASRADRGAKNIQY
V: TRBV19
J: TRBJ2-4

CDR3: ASSLQSGRGNEQF
V: TRBV6-2/TRBV6-3
J: TRBJ2-1

CDR3: ASSLGDRPTYEQY
V: TRBV7-6
J: TRBJ2-7

CDR3: ASSHARGLF
V: TRBV6-2/TRBV6-3
J: TRBJ1-4

CDR3: ASSSDRVEEETQY
V: TRBV5-4
J: TRBJ2-5

CDR3: ASSLFGEGQVPNEQF
V: TRBV5-4
J: TRBJ2-1

CDR3: ASSFGNRGSQNTEAF
V: TRBV5-1
J: TRBJ1-1

CDR3: ASGLGGADTGELF
V: TRBV12-5
J: TRBJ2-2

CDR3: ASSGPQVRNPYEQY
V: TRBV10-1
J: TRBJ2-7

CDR3: ASSQYRVLEQF
V: TRBV23-1
J: TRBJ2-1

CDR3: ASSSVSSQGNRDEQF
V: TRBV28
J: TRBJ2-1

CDR3: ASSNGVLGNQPQH
V: TRBV18
J: TRBJ1-5

CDR3: ATSNTYNEQF
V: TRBV15
J: TRBJ2-1

CDR3: ASSLELSQGNSPLH
V: TRBV5-1
J: TRBJ1-6

CDR3: ASSYTSGNEQF
V: TRBV7-9
J: TRBJ2-1

CDR3: ASSPRGLAETPGELF
V: TRBV7-3
J: TRBJ2-2

CDR3: ASSQERNGDLAYEQY
V: TRBV4-1
J: TRBJ2-7

CDR3: ASNVGGTRNEKLF
V: TRBV7-2
J: TRBJ1-4